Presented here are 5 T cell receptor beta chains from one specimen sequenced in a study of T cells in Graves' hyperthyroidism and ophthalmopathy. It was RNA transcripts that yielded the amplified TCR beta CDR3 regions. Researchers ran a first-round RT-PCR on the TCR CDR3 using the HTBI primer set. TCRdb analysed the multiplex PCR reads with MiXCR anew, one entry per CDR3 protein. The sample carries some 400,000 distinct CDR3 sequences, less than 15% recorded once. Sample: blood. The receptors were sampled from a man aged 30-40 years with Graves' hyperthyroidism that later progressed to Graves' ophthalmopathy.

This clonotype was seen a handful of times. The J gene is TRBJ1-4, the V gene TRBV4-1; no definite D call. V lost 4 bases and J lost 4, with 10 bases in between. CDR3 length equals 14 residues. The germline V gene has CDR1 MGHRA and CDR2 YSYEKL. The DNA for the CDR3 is TGCGCCAGCAGCCTCTACGGGATTAATGAAAAACTGTTTTTT. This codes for CASSLYGINEKLFF.

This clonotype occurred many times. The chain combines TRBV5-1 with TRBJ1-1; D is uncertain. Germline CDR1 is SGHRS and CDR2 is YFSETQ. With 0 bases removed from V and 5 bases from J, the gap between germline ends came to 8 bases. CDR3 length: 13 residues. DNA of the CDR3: TGCGCCAGCAGCTTGGTTAGGGAAACTGAAGCTTTCTTT. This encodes CASSLVRETEAFF.

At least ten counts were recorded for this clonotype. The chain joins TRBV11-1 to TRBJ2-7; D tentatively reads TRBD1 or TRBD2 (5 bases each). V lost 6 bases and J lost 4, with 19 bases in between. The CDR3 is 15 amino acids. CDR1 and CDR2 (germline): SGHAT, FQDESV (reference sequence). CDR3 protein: CASRPGTRSRYEQYF. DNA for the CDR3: TGTGCCAGCAGGCCCGGGACGCGGTCAAGGTACGAGCAGTACTTC.

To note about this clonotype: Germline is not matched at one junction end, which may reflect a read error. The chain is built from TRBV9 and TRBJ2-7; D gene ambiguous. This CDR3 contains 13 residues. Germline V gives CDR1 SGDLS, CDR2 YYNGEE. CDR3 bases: TGTGCCATCAGCCTCAAGATGTCCGACGAGCAGTACTTC. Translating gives CAISLKMSDEQYF.

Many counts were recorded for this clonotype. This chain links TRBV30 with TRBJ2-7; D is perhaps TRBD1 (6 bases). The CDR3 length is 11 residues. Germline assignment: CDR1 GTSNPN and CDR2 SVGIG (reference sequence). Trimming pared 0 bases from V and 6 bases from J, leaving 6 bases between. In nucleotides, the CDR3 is TGTGCCTGGAGTGTACAGGGCGAGCAGTACTTC. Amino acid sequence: CAWSVQGEQYF.